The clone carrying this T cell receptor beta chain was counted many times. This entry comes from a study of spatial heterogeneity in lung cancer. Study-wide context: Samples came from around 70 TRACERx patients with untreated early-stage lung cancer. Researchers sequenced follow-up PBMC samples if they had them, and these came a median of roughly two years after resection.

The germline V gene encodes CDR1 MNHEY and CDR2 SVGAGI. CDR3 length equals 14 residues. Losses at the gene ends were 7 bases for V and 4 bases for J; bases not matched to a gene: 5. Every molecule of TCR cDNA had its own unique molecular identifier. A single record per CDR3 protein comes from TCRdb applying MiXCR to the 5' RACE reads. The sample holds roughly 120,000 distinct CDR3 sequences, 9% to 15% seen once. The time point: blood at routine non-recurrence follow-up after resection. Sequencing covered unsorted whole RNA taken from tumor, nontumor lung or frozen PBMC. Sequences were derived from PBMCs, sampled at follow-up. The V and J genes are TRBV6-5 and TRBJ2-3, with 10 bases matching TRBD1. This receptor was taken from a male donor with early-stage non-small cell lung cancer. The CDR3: CASTFGTGADTQYF. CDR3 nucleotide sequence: TGTGCCAGCACTTTTGGGACAGGGGCAGATACGCAGTATTTT.